This entry concerns a single T cell receptor beta chain. What it binds is unknown. This sample is part of a study of beta chain features in type 1 diabetes. Notes on the study in general: The influence of HLA type on TCRB rearrangement stayed undetermined. TCRB CDR3s from Type 1 diabetes patients were moderately but significantly shorter in all four CD4+ subsets.

After removal of 10 bases from V and 7 bases from J, the junction contained 6 bases not matched to a gene. This CDR3 is 11 amino acids long. Germline V gene data show CDR1 as SNHLY and CDR2 as FYNNEI. Sequenced material consisted of expressed TCRB transcripts (all of the isolated RNA was reverse transcribed). Profiled with immunoSEQ multiplex PCR; TCRdb holds only in-frame clones, not every one. The sample lists hundreds of thousands of clones, about 15% seen once, with approximately 0.015% in the top ten. This chain connects TRBV2 to TRBJ1-2; 7 bases agree with TRBD1. Material for sequencing was naive CD4+ T cells from blood. This clonotype originated in a man in his late teens or twenties with type 1 diabetes. The CDR3 reads CATSGGGGYTF. The CDR3 nucleotides are TGTGCCACCTCAGGGGGAGGTGGCTACACCTTC.